A single T cell receptor beta chain is shown here with its context. The donors were in the roughly 120-subject validation cohort; that cohort was separate from the roughly 700-subject first cohort. The sample originates from a study of cytomegalovirus exposure and HLA in healthy donors. Data came from immunoSEQ multiplex PCR; TCRdb stores just in-frame clones and leaves some out. This table holds 150,000 to 170,000 clones, roughly 90% found once. Per germline, CDR1 MNHEY and CDR2 SMNVEV (reference sequence). V lost 4 bases, J lost 4 bases, and 13 bases stayed unmatched. The CDR3 runs 17 residues. V is TRBV27 and J is TRBJ2-1; 7 bases match TRBD1. This TCR was sampled from a man in his late teens or twenties in good health and CMV-seropositive. Sequencing was performed on PBMCs. CDR3: CASSWGRDRGRYNEQFF. The DNA for the CDR3 is TGTGCCAGCAGTTGGGGCCGGGACAGAGGTCGTTACAATGAGCAGTTCTTC.